This T cell receptor (beta chain) was recovered during a study of OX40 agonist ivuxolimab in advanced cancers. Overall study context: Partial responses were seen in three patients, one with hepatocellular carcinoma and two with cutaneous melanoma. Study results and limitations: CD4+ and CD8+ blood T cells expanded clonally by week 6 at 0.1 to 3.0 mg/kg.

Clones were read by immunoSEQ multiplex PCR, and TCRdb kept only the in-frame ones, dropping some. Here the sample spans tens of thousands of clones, around 87% being singletons. Autoimmune disease history or systemic immunosuppression excluded patients. About this clone: Its cognate antigen is unknown.

The CDR3 is made up of 13 amino acids. Germline V lookup: CDR1 SQVTM, CDR2 ANQGSEA. Trimming left V 5 bases short and J 2 bases short, with 12 bases between. This sequence originates from an adult with an advanced solid tumor such as melanoma, head and neck, liver or kidney cancer. The chain carries TRBV29-1 and TRBJ1-1; unclear D gene. The sequences come from CD4+ or CD8+ T cells sorted from blood, collected in a trial of the OX40 agonist ivuxolimab. In DNA, the CDR3 is TGCAGCGTTACCCGAAAAGGAAACACTGAAGCTTTCTTT. Its protein is CSVTRKGNTEAFF.